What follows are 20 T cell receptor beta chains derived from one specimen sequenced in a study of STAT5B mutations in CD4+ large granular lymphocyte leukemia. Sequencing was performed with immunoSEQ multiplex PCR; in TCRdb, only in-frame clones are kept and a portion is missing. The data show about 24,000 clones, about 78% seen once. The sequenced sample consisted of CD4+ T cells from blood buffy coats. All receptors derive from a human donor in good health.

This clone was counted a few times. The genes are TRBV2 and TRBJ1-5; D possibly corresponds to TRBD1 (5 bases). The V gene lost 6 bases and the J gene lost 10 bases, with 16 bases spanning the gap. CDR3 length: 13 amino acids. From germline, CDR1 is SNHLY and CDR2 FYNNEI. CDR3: CASRGTDLFPQHF. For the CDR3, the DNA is TGTGCCAGCAGAGGGACCGATCTGTTCCCCCAGCATTTT. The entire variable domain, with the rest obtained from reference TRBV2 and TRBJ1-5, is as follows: EPEVTQTPSHQVTQMGQEVILRCVPISNHLYFYWYRQILGQKVEFLVSFYNNEISEKSEIFDDQFSVERPDGSNFTLKIRSTKLEDSAMYFCASRGTDLFPQHFGDGTRLSIL.

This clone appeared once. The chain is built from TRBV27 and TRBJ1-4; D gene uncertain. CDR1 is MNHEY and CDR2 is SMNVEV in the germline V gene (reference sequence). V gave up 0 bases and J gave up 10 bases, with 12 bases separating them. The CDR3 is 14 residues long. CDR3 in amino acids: CASSLSRSGLKLFF. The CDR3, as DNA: TGTGCCAGCAGTTTATCAAGATCCGGTTTAAAACTGTTTTTT.

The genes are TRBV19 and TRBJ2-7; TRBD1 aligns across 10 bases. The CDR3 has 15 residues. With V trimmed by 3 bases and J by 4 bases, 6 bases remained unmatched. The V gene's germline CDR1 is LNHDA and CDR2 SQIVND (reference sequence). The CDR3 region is CASSIPGQGRYEQYF. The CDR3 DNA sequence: TGTGCCAGTAGTATTCCGGGACAGGGGAGGTACGAGCAGTACTTC. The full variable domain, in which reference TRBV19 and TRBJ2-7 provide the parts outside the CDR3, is DGGITQSPKYLFRKEGQNVTLSCEQNLNHDAMYWYRQDPGQGLRLIYYSQIVNDFQKGDIAEGYSVSREKKESFPLTVTSAQKNPTAFYLCASSIPGQGRYEQYFGPGTRLTVT.

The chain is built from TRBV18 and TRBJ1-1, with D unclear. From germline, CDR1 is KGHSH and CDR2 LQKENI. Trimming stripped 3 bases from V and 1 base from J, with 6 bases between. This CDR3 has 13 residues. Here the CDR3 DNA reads TGTGCCAGCTCACCGACAAAGAACACTGAAGCTTTCTTT. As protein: CASSPTKNTEAFF.

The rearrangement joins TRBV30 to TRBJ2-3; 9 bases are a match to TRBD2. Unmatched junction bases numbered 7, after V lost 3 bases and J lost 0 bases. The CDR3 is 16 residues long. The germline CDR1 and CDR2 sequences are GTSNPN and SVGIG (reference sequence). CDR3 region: CAWSPGTSLSTDTQYF. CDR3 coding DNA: TGTGCCTGGAGCCCCGGGACTAGCCTGAGCACAGATACGCAGTATTTT. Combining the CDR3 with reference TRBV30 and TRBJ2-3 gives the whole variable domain SQTIHQWPATLVQPVGSPLSLECTVEGTSNPNLYWYRQAAGRGLQLLFYSVGIGQISSEVPQNLSASRPQDRQFILSSKKLLLSDSGFYLCAWSPGTSLSTDTQYFGPGTRLTVL.

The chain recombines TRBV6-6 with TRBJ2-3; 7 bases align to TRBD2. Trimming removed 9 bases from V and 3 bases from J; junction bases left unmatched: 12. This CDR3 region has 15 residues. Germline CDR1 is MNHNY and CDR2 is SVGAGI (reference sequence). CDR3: CASCGGGKGTDTQYF. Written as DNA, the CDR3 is TGTGCCAGTTGCGGGGGTGGGAAGGGAACAGATACGCAGTATTTT.

This CDR3 is CASSQGQAYGYTF. For the CDR3, the DNA is TGTGCCAGCAGCCAGGGACAGGCCTATGGCTACACCTTC. The rearrangement joins TRBV9 to TRBJ1-2, with 8 positions matching TRBD1. Germline CDR1 SGDLS, CDR2 YYNGEE. The J segment lost 4 bases and the V segment lost 4 bases, leaving 3 bases of the junction unmatched. This CDR3 contains 13 residues.

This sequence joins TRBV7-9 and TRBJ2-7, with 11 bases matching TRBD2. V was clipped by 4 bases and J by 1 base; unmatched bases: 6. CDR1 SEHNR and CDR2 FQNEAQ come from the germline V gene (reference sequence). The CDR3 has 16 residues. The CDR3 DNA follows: TGTGCCAGCAGCTCCCGAGGGACTAGCGGTTCCTACGAGCAGTACTTC. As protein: CASSSRGTSGSYEQYF.

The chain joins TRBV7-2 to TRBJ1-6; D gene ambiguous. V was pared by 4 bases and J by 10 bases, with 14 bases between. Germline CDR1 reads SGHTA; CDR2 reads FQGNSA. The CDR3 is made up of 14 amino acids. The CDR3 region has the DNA TGTGCCAGCAGCTCAACTGGGTCATCATCACCCCTCCACTTT. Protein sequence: CASSSTGSSSPLHF.

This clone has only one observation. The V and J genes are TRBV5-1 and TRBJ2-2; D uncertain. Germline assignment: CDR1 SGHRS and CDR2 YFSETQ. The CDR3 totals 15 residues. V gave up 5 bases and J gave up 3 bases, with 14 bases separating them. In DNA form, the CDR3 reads TGCGCCAGCAGTTCGCTATCGTTGGACACCGGGGAGCTGTTTTTT. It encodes CASSSLSLDTGELFF.

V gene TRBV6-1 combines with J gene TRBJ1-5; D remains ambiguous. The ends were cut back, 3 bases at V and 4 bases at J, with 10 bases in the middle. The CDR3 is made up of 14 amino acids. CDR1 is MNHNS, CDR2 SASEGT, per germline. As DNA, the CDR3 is TGTGCCAGCAGTGATGGGAATGGGAATCAGCCCCAGCATTTT. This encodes CASSDGNGNQPQHF.

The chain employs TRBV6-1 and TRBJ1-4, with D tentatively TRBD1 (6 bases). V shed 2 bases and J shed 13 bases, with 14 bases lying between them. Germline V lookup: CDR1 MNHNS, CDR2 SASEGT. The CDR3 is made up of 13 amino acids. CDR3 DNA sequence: TGTGCCAGCAGTGAAACAGACAGGAGGCGACTGTTTTTT. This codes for CASSETDRRRLFF.

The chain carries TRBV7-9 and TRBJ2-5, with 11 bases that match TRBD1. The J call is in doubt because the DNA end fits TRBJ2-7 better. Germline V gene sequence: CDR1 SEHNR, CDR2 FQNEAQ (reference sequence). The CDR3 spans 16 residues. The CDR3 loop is CASSFTGTGGSYEQYF. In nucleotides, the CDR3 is TGTGCCAGCAGCTTTACCGGGACAGGGGGGTCCTACGAGCAGTACTTC.

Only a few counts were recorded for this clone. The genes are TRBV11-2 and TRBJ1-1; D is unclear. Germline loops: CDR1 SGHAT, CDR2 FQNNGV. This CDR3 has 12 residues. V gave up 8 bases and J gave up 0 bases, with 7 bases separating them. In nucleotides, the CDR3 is TGTGCCAGCGAAGATATGAACACTGAAGCTTTCTTT. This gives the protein CASEDMNTEAFF. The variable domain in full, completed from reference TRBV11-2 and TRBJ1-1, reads EAGVAQSPRYKIIEKRQSVAFWCNPISGHATLYWYQQILGQGPKLLIQFQNNGVVDDSQLPKDRFSAERLKGVDSTLKIQPAKLEDSAVYLCASEDMNTEAFFGQGTRLTVV.

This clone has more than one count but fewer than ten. CDR3 in DNA: TGTGCCAGCTCACCGCCTTGGGGTATTGTGAACACTGAAGCTTTCTTT. It codes for CASSPPWGIVNTEAFF. This chain connects TRBV18 to TRBJ1-1; no reliable D call. Germline values: CDR1 KGHSH, CDR2 LQKENI. Trimming pared 3 bases from V and 0 bases from J, leaving 14 bases between. This CDR3 comprises 16 residues.

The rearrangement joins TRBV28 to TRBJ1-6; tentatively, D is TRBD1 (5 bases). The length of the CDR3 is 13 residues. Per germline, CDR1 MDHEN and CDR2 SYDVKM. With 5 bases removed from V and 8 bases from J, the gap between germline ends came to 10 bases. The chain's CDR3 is CASSEGVDSPLHF. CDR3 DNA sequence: TGTGCCAGCAGTGAAGGGGTGGATTCACCCCTCCACTTT.

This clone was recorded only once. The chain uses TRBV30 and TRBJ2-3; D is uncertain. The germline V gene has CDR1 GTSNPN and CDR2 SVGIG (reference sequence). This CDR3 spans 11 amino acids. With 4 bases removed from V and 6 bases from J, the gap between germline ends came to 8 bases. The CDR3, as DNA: TGTGCCTGGACCCCGATTGATACGCAGTATTTT. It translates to CAWTPIDTQYF. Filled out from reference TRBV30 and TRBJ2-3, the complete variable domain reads SQTIHQWPATLVQPVGSPLSLECTVEGTSNPNLYWYRQAAGRGLQLLFYSVGIGQISSEVPQNLSASRPQDRQFILSSKKLLLSDSGFYLCAWTPIDTQYFGPGTRLTVL.

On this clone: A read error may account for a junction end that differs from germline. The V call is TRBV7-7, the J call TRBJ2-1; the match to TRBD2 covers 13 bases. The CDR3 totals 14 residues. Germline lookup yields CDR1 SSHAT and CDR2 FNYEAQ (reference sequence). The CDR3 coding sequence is TGTGCTAGCAGCCTAGGACTAGCGGGGGATGAGCAGTTCTTC. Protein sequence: CASSLGLAGDEQFF.

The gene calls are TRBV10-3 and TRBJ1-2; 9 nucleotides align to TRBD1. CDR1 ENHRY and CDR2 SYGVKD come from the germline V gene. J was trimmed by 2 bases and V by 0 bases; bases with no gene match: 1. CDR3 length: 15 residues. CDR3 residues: CAISESGTGNYGYTF. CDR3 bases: TGTGCCATCAGTGAGTCCGGGACAGGGAACTATGGCTACACCTTC.

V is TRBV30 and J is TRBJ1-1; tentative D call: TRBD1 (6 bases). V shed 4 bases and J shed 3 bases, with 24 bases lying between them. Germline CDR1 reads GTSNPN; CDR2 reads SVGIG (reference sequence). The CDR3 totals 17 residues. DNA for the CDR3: TGTGCCTGGACCGACTGGGGGCCCTCCTTAGATTACACTGAAGCTTTCTTT. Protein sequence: CAWTDWGPSLDYTEAFF.